These 17 T cell receptor beta chains originate from one sample sequenced in a study of PD-1 blockade in classical Hodgkin lymphoma. Autologous stem cell transplantation was followed by relapse in every patient, and brentuximab vedotin exposure varied. The assay was immunoSEQ multiplex PCR, and TCRdb's table has in-frame clones only and misses some. The top ten hold 11% to 15% of the sample, which has about 36,000 clones, 60% to 80% seen once. The source material was peripheral blood mononuclear cells (PBMCs), sampled before the second cycle of nivolumab. These receptors originate from a human donor with classical Hodgkin lymphoma.

The chain combines TRBV23-1 with TRBJ1-6; D is perhaps TRBD1 (5 bases). TRBV23-1 is noted as an ORF with a role that remains uncertain. Deletions cut 5 bases from V and 7 bases from J, with 12 bases between. The CDR3 contains 14 residues. CDR3 residues: CASSLWGWNSPLHF. As DNA, the CDR3 is TGCGCCAGCAGTTTGTGGGGGTGGAATTCACCCCTCCACTTT.

J is TRBJ2-4 and V is TRBV4-3, with TRBD2 identical over 10 bases. J was trimmed by 1 base and V by 0 bases; bases with no gene match: 12. Germline V gene data show CDR1 as LGHNA and CDR2 as YSLEER. The length of the CDR3 is 20 residues. The CDR3 protein is CASSQDIGSGGRGAKNIQYF. CDR3 nucleotides: TGCGCCAGCAGCCAAGATATCGGTAGCGGGGGGCGCGGGGCCAAAAACATTCAGTACTTC.

The chain links TRBV28 to TRBJ1-5; a possible D gene is TRBD1 (6 bases). The V gene lost 5 bases and the J gene lost 3 bases, with 20 bases spanning the gap. Germline CDR1 MDHEN, CDR2 SYDVKM. This CDR3 is built from 17 residues. The CDR3 bases are TGTGCCAGCAGTCCCCCGTTGTCAGGGGTAAACAATCAGCCCCAGCATTTT. Its protein is CASSPPLSGVNNQPQHF.

In this sample, this clone turned up once. One junction end does not reproduce the germline sequence, and a read error may be involved. This chain connects TRBV7-2 to TRBJ2-5, with a possible D match to TRBD2 (7 bases). Germline V CDR1 and CDR2: SGHTA, FQGNSA. The CDR3 covers 15 residues. CDR3 in amino acids: CASSLARGGQGTQYF. The CDR3 region has the DNA TGTGCCAGCAGCTTAGCGAGGGGGGGTCAAGGGACCCAGTACTTC.

This clone was seen a handful of times. The V gene is TRBV11-2, the J gene TRBJ1-1; D is unclear. Germline V lookup: CDR1 SGHAT, CDR2 FQNNGV. V was clipped by 0 bases and J by 5 bases, with 7 bases between them. The CDR3 spans 13 residues. This chain's CDR3 is CASSLEEFTEAFF. The CDR3 region has the DNA TGTGCCAGCAGCTTAGAGGAATTTACTGAAGCTTTCTTT.

On this clone: At the DNA level, this CDR3 is encoded by other sequences in the same sample as well. CDR3 bases: TGTGCCAGCAGTTTCTCGCTAGCGGGAGGCTACAATGAGCAGTTCTTC. Amino acid sequence: CASSFSLAGGYNEQFF. The chain has TRBV28 and TRBJ2-1; 11 bases agree with TRBD2. CDR1 MDHEN and CDR2 SYDVKM come from the germline V gene. The CDR3 totals 16 residues. With V trimmed by 3 bases and J by 3 bases, 4 bases remained unmatched. The variable domain in full, completed from reference TRBV28 and TRBJ2-1, reads DVKVTQSSRYLVKRTGEKVFLECVQDMDHENMFWYRQDPGLGLRLIYFSYDVKMKEKGDIPEGYSVSREKKERFSLILESASTNQTSMYLCASSFSLAGGYNEQFFGPGTRLTVL.

The chain has TRBV14 and TRBJ2-7; D gene ambiguous. Germline V gene data show CDR1 as SGHDN and CDR2 as FVKESK. With 3 bases removed from V and 4 bases from J, the gap between germline ends came to 19 bases. The CDR3 has 16 amino acids. CDR3 loop: CASSHLQSLGQYEQYF. CDR3 bases: TGTGCCAGCAGCCACCTCCAAAGTCTAGGCCAGTACGAGCAGTACTTC.

The chain employs TRBV18 and TRBJ1-4; D remains ambiguous. Germline V gene sequence: CDR1 KGHSH, CDR2 LQKENI. Trimming pared 6 bases from V and 0 bases from J, leaving 8 bases between. The CDR3 contains 14 residues. The CDR3 DNA reads as TGTGCCAGCTCCAGACAAGCAACTAATGAAAAACTGTTTTTT. Protein sequence: CASSRQATNEKLFF.

The chain recombines TRBV7-3 with TRBJ1-2, with TRBD1 identical over 8 bases. Trimming took 5 bases from V and 7 from J; bases not matched to a gene: 12. The CDR3 contains 15 residues. Germline CDR1 SGHTA, CDR2 FQGTGA. CDR3 protein: CASSPGPGQGAGYTF. The CDR3 region has the DNA TGTGCCAGCAGCCCAGGGCCCGGACAGGGTGCTGGCTACACCTTC.

This chain connects TRBV7-2 to TRBJ1-2; D gene ambiguous. The V gene's germline CDR1 is SGHTA and CDR2 FQGNSA. There are 13 residues in the CDR3. V shed 5 bases and J shed 2 bases, with 9 bases lying between them. As DNA, the CDR3 is TGTGCCAGCAGCCCAGCGACCAACTATGGCTACACCTTC. This encodes CASSPATNYGYTF. Filled out from reference TRBV7-2 and TRBJ1-2, the complete variable domain reads GAGVSQSPSNKVTEKGKDVELRCDPISGHTALYWYRQSLGQGLEFLIYFQGNSAPDKSGLPSDRFSAERTGGSVSTLTIQRTQQEDSAVYLCASSPATNYGYTFGSGTRLTVV.

The rearrangement links TRBV13 to TRBJ2-3; a weak D match, TRBD2 (6 bases). V gave up 2 bases and J gave up 0 bases, with 9 bases separating them. This CDR3 comprises 15 residues. Germline V gene data show CDR1 as PRHDT and CDR2 as FYEKMQ (reference sequence). CDR3 nucleotides: TGTGCCAGCAGCTTAAGGGCGGGAAGCACAGATACGCAGTATTTT. Its protein product is CASSLRAGSTDTQYF. The full variable domain, rest sourced from reference TRBV13 and TRBJ2-3, is AAGVIQSPRHLIKEKRETATLKCYPIPRHDTVYWYQQGPGQDPQFLISFYEKMQSDKGSIPDRFSAQQFSDYHSELNMSSLELGDSALYFCASSLRAGSTDTQYFGPGTRLTVL.

The V and J genes are TRBV25-1 and TRBJ1-6, with D perhaps matching TRBD1 (5 bases). The CDR3 totals 15 residues. V was trimmed by 4 bases and J by 7 bases, leaving 14 bases between them. Germline V gene lookup returns CDR1 MGHDK and CDR2 SYGVNS. The CDR3 DNA reads TGTGCCAGCAGTGGAACCGGGACTCCCAATTCACCCCTCCACTTT. This translates into CASSGTGTPNSPLHF.

V is TRBV28 and J is TRBJ1-1, with D tentatively TRBD1 (5 bases). CDR3 length: 16 residues. Per the germline V gene, CDR1 is MDHEN and CDR2 is SYDVKM. The ends were cut back, 2 bases at V and 0 bases at J, with 13 bases in the middle. This chain's CDR3 is CASSLGAVTMNTEAFF. The CDR3 DNA sequence: TGTGCCAGCAGTTTAGGGGCAGTAACAATGAACACTGAAGCTTTCTTT.

The rearrangement links TRBV15 to TRBJ2-5, with D maybe TRBD2 (5 bases). Germline CDR1 is LNHNV and CDR2 is YYDKDF (reference sequence). This CDR3 has 15 residues. Trimming removed 1 base at V and 4 bases at J, with 13 bases between. CDR3 protein: CATSRVRTRAETQYF. The CDR3 coding sequence is TGTGCCACCAGCAGAGTTAGGACTCGCGCAGAGACCCAGTACTTC. Drawing the rest from reference TRBV15 and TRBJ2-5, the complete variable domain is DAMVIQNPRYQVTQFGKPVTLSCSQTLNHNVMYWYQQKSSQAPKLLFHYYDKDFNNEADTPDNFQSRRPNTSFCFLDIRSPGLGDTAMYLCATSRVRTRAETQYFGPGTRLLVL.

This rearrangement joins TRBV4-3 to TRBJ2-1; TRBD2 aligns across 12 bases. The junction had 0 bases not matched to a gene; V was cut back by 2 bases and J by 4 bases. Per the germline V gene, CDR1 is LGHNA and CDR2 is YSLEER. The CDR3 has 15 amino acids. The DNA of the CDR3 is TGCGCCAGCAGCCAACTAGCGGGGGGGTACAATGAGCAGTTCTTC. Its protein is CASSQLAGGYNEQFF.

The CDR3 sequence is CASSFGDSSTDTQYF. The CDR3 DNA sequence: TGCGCCAGCAGCTTTGGTGACTCTAGCACAGATACGCAGTATTTT. The chain combines TRBV5-1 with TRBJ2-3; D not certain. Germline values: CDR1 SGHRS, CDR2 YFSETQ. V lost 2 bases, J lost 0 bases, and 10 bases lay in between. The CDR3 has 15 residues. Supplemented by reference TRBV5-1 and TRBJ2-3, the full variable domain reads KAGVTQTPRYLIKTRGQQVTLSCSPISGHRSVSWYQQTPGQGLQFLFEYFSETQRNKGNFPGRFSGRQFSNSRSEMNVSTLELGDSALYLCASSFGDSSTDTQYFGPGTRLTVL.

The genes are TRBV28 and TRBJ2-2, with D unclear. Trimming pared 7 bases from V and 0 bases from J, leaving 9 bases between. CDR1 is MDHEN and CDR2 is SYDVKM in the germline V gene. The length of the CDR3 is 14 residues. The chain's CDR3 is CASTVWANTGELFF. The CDR3 DNA follows: TGTGCCAGCACTGTATGGGCGAACACCGGGGAGCTGTTTTTT.